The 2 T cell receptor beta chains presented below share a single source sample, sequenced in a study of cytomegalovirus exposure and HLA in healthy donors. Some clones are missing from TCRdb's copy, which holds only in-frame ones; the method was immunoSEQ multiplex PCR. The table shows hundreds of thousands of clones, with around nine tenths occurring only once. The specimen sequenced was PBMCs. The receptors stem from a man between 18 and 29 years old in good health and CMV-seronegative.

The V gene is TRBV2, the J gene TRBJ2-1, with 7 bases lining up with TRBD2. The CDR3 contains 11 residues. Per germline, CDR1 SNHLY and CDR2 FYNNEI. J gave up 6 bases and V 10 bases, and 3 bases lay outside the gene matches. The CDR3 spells CATGTTNEQFF. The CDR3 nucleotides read TGTGCCACTGGGACTACCAATGAGCAGTTCTTC.

This chain's CDR3 is CASRGGRGSYEQYF. The CDR3 DNA follows: TGTGCCAGCAGGGGGGGCAGGGGGAGCTACGAGCAGTACTTC. This sequence joins TRBV27 and TRBJ2-7, with D perhaps matching TRBD1 (7 bases). The CDR3 runs to 14 residues. CDR1 is MNHEY, CDR2 SMNVEV, per germline (reference sequence). V was shortened by 6 bases and J by 3 bases, with 15 bases between the two germline ends.